This T cell receptor beta chain was sequenced during a study of T-cell reconstitution after alpha-beta-depleted transplantation in children (dated by TCRdb to 2015 to 2016). Regarding the complete study: The study quantitatively tracked T-cell immune reconstitution after TCRalphabeta/CD19-depleted allogeneic hematopoietic cell transplantation in children using TCR repertoire profiling.

The V end loses 10 bases and the J end loses 2 bases, and a stretch of 15 bases separates them. The germline V gene sets CDR1 to MDHEN and CDR2 to SYDVKM. The CDR3 measures 15 amino acids from cysteine to phenylalanine. Only CDR3 DNA remains: 45 bases, in frame from the first base. Per the publication, the treatment or condition label means: allogeneic hematopoietic cell transplantation with graft depleted of TCRalphabeta T cells and CD19 B cells. The children who served as transplant recipients had been given grafts of TCRalphabeta/CD19-depleted allogeneic hematopoietic cells. Results the study describes overall, beyond this receptor: The high TCRbeta diversity at day 60 in some patients was ascribed to recipient T cells and intrathymic progenitors that had survived conditioning. Over the following months the frequencies of hyperexpanded clones went down, and after one year T-cell counts and TCRbeta diversity were mostly credited to newly produced T cells. The apparently early recovery of alphabetaT-cell counts about two months after transplant reportedly depended on only several hundred rapidly expanded clones that came from non-depleted graft cells.

A word on this clonotype: No antigen is known for it. Base qualities are not at hand, and no much larger clone is one base apart.

The library was built by means of PCR. Sequencing used an Illumina HiSeq 2500. To normalize quantification of the TCRbeta repertoire, the TCR libraries were built with molecular barcoding that relied on unique molecular identifiers. TCRdb reworked the public reads: Q25 trimming with fastp, MiXCR clone assembly, productive beta chains retained. Every CDR3 protein is listed once, alongside the most common genes and DNA of its rows. The sample records 700,000 to 950,000 distinct CDR3 sequences, under 20% of which are singletons. The ten largest clones capture 5% of the sample. The material was PBMCs, mostly from graft donor cells, obtained 360 days after TCRalphabeta/CD19-depleted stem cell transplant. Recombination joined TRBV28 with TRBJ1-6; the D segment could be TRBD1, given 6 matching bases. The source is a male patient between 10 and 17 years old who had a stem cell transplant for acute lymphoblastic leukemia, so the T cells may come from the graft donor. CDR3 sequence: CATQGLLAYNSPLHF. The DNA reads as follows: TGTGCCACCCAGGGGCTCCTGGCCTATAATTCACCCCTCCACTTT.